The source of this T cell receptor (beta chain) is a study of T-cell reconstitution after alpha-beta-depleted transplantation in children. This clonotype was seen only a few times. CDR3 length: 16 residues. CDR1 SQVTM and CDR2 ANQGSEA come from the germline V gene. V shed 0 bases and J 1 base; nucleotides not matched to a gene: 5. Unique molecular identifiers tagged the TCRbeta library. One entry per CDR3 protein results from TCRdb running MiXCR on the PCR reads. The table records some 340,000 distinct CDR3 sequences, 9% to 12% of them present only once. Sequences were derived from PBMCs from the stem cell graft donor, sampled from the stem cell graft. The V and J genes are TRBV29-1 and TRBJ2-2; TRBD2 agrees at 7 bases. This clonotype was sampled from a human donor who donated a stem cell graft to a child with acute lymphoblastic leukemia. The CDR3 region has the DNA TGCAGCGTTGAAGAAGCCCAGCGGGGGAACACCGGGGAGCTGTTTTTT. This translates into CSVEEAQRGNTGELFF.